This T cell receptor (beta chain) was sequenced in a study of shared clonotypes between healthy human individuals. Study findings and constraints: Few donors restricted represented genetic and exposure-history diversity.

TCRdb keeps only in-frame clones here, not all; method: immunoSEQ multiplex PCR. The sample holds some 1,600,000 clones, 95% to 99% seen once. CD45RA+ naive and CD45RA-negative memory subsets were separated from CD4+ cells. A note on this clone: Its specificity is unknown. The same CDR3 arises from other DNA sequences in this sample as well.

CDR1 is SGHRS and CDR2 is YFSETQ in the germline V gene. V shed 4 bases, J shed 3 bases, and the junction held 2 bases outside the gene matches. This CDR3 contains 14 residues. Specimen: naive CD4+ T cells sorted from blood. Subset of the sample: CD45RA+ positively selected. The TCR was taken from a man aged 30 to 39 in good health. This rearrangement joins TRBV5-1 to TRBJ2-7; 12 bases are shared with TRBD2. CDR3 nucleotide sequence: TGCGCCAGCAGCCCGACTAGCGGGAGCTACGAGCAGTACTTC. Translated: CASSPTSGSYEQYF. The whole variable domain, filled in from reference TRBV5-1 and TRBJ2-7, reads KAGVTQTPRYLIKTRGQQVTLSCSPISGHRSVSWYQQTPGQGLQFLFEYFSETQRNKGNFPGRFSGRQFSNSRSEMNVSTLELGDSALYLCASSPTSGSYEQYFGPGTRLTVT.